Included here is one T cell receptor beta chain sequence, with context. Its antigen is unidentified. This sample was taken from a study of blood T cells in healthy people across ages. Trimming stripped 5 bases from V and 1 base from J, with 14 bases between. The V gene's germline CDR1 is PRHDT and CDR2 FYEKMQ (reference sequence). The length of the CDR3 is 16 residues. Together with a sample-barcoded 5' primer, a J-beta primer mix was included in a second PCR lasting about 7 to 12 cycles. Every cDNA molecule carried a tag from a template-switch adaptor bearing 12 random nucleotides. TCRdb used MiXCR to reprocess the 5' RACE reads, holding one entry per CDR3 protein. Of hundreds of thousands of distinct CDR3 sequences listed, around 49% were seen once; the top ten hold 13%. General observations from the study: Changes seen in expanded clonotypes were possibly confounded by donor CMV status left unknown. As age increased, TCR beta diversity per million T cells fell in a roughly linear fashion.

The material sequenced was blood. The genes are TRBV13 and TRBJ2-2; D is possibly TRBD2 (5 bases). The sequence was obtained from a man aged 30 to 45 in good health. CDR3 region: CASSPTEGLNTGELFF. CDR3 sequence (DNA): TGTGCCAGCAGCCCGACTGAGGGCTTGAACACCGGGGAGCTGTTTTTT. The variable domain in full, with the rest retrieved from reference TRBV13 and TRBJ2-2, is AAGVIQSPRHLIKEKRETATLKCYPIPRHDTVYWYQQGPGQDPQFLISFYEKMQSDKGSIPDRFSAQQFSDYHSELNMSSLELGDSALYFCASSPTEGLNTGELFFGEGSRLTVL.